The 4 T cell receptor beta chains in this list originate from one sample, sequenced in a study of OX40 agonist ivuxolimab in advanced cancers. The table came from immunoSEQ multiplex PCR; TCRdb's copy has only in-frame clones and leaves some out. The sample holds 75,000 to 95,000 clones, under 95% seen once. This specimen consisted of CD4+ or CD8+ T cells sorted from blood, obtained in a trial of the OX40 agonist ivuxolimab. Receptors originate from an adult with an advanced solid tumor such as melanoma, head and neck, liver or kidney cancer.

The chain joins TRBV4-3 to TRBJ2-3, with 9 nucleotides matching TRBD2. The CDR3 extends over 16 amino acids. Trimming at V came to 1 base and at J to 1 base, leaving 3 bases not matched to a gene. Per the germline V gene, CDR1 is LGHNA and CDR2 is YSLEER. CDR3 DNA sequence: TGCGCCAGCAGCCAAGGTGTAGCGGGGGGCACAGATACGCAGTATTTT. Protein sequence: CASSQGVAGGTDTQYF.

Here the CDR3 reads CASRQTGNSYEQYF. The CDR3 region has the DNA TGTGCCAGCAGGCAAACCGGGAACTCCTACGAGCAGTACTTC. The V and J genes are TRBV14 and TRBJ2-7, with D possibly being TRBD2 (5 bases). Germline CDR1 SGHDN, CDR2 FVKESK. The CDR3 has 14 residues. V lost 6 bases, J lost 0 bases, and 12 bases lay in between.

V is TRBV6-1 and J is TRBJ2-5; D perhaps matches TRBD2 (6 bases). The CDR3 consists of 14 residues. The V and J ends lost 6 bases and 2 bases respectively, with 13 bases between them. From germline, CDR1 is MNHNS and CDR2 SASEGT. The CDR3 spells CASRRDGTQETQYF. In DNA form, the CDR3 reads TGTGCCAGCAGGCGGGACGGTACGCAAGAGACCCAGTACTTC.

The CDR3 reads CASSLFGGIFPDGYTF. The CDR3 DNA follows: TGCGCCAGCAGCTTATTTGGGGGCATTTTTCCGGATGGCTACACCTTC. The gene calls are TRBV5-1 and TRBJ1-2; TRBD1 might be the D (6 bases). V was clipped by 2 bases and J by 6 bases, with 20 bases between them. The CDR3 consists of 16 residues. The germline V gene has CDR1 SGHRS and CDR2 YFSETQ.